The 32 T cell receptor beta chains in this list originate from one sample, sequenced in a study of siplizumab effects on memory and regulatory T cells. Cells from the mixed lymphocyte reaction underwent coculture for 6 to 7 days at 37 degrees C. Antigens for these TCRs are unknown. Produced via immunoSEQ multiplex PCR; TCRdb's table is partial and in-frame only. The data contain around 4,500 clones, 45% to 60% of them singletons. The sequenced material came from CFSE-low (dividing) CD4+ T cells sorted from an allogeneic mixed lymphocyte reaction. These receptors originate from a human donor in good health; the cells came from an allogeneic mixed lymphocyte reaction. Some clones in this sample may be carry-over from other donors' samples.

The V and J genes are TRBV5-6 and TRBJ2-5, with 8 bases fitting TRBD2. This CDR3 region has 16 residues. Per the germline V gene, CDR1 is SGHDT and CDR2 is YYEEEE. The trim removed 3 bases at V and 4 bases at J, leaving 11 bases unmatched. CDR3 region: CASSSIGLAQVETQYF. The CDR3 bases are TGTGCCAGCAGCTCCATAGGACTAGCCCAGGTAGAGACCCAGTACTTC.

The rearrangement joins TRBV4-1 to TRBJ2-3; 14 bases match TRBD2. Germline trimming cut 4 bases from V and 10 bases from J; bases unmatched to any gene: 10. The germline CDR1 and CDR2 sequences are MGHRA and YSYEKL. CDR3 size: 16 residues. CDR3 sequence: CASSPTGTSGRGAQYF. CDR3 bases: TGCGCCAGCAGCCCAACCGGGACTAGCGGGAGAGGGGCGCAGTATTTT.

This clone was counted a few times. V and J are TRBV5-1 and TRBJ2-5, with 8 bases lining up with TRBD2. Germline-derived CDR1 and CDR2 are SGHRS and YFSETQ. The trim removed 2 bases at V and 5 bases at J, leaving 2 bases unmatched. The CDR3 is 13 residues long. CDR3 sequence: CASSLSGSETQYF. CDR3 DNA sequence: TGCGCCAGCAGCTTAAGCGGGAGTGAGACCCAGTACTTC.

The CDR3 region has the DNA TGTGCCAGCAGCTTAGCGCCTTCGAACACTGAAGCTTTCTTT. It yields the protein CASSLAPSNTEAFF. The rearrangement uses TRBV7-2 and TRBJ1-1; D is undetermined. The CDR3 sequence is 14 residues long. Deletions cut 0 bases from V and 1 base from J, with 6 bases between. Per the germline V gene, CDR1 is SGHTA and CDR2 is FQGNSA.

The chain carries TRBV6-6 and TRBJ2-5; D is ambiguous. The V end lost 0 bases, the J end lost 4 bases, and 0 bases lay between the germline ends. This CDR3 contains 11 residues. Germline CDR1 and CDR2: MNHNY and SVGAGI (reference sequence). Written as DNA, the CDR3 is TGTGCCAGCAGTTACTCAGAGACCCAGTACTTC. As protein: CASSYSETQYF.

V and J are TRBV7-2 and TRBJ2-3; 8 positions agree with TRBD1. Germline lookup yields CDR1 SGHTA and CDR2 FQGNSA. There are 15 residues in the CDR3. J was trimmed by 1 base and V by 5 bases; bases with no gene match: 5. The CDR3 DNA follows: TGTGCCAGCAGCGCACAGGGACAGGGCACAGATACGCAGTATTTT. Translating gives CASSAQGQGTDTQYF.

This clone came up a few times. The V call is TRBV9, the J call TRBJ2-3, with a weak D call TRBD2 (6 bases). V gave up 3 bases and J gave up 1 base, with 21 bases separating them. The CDR3 extends over 18 amino acids. From germline, CDR1 is SGDLS and CDR2 YYNGEE. CDR3 residues: CASSGMSGGIHRTDTQYF. The CDR3 DNA reads as TGTGCCAGCAGCGGGATGAGTGGCGGGATACACCGCACAGATACGCAGTATTTT.

The chain links TRBV2 to TRBJ2-2; possible D gene TRBD1, 5 bases. Germline V CDR1 and CDR2: SNHLY, FYNNEI. The CDR3 spans 13 residues. V shed 7 bases and J shed 2 bases, with 8 bases lying between them. CDR3 sequence: CASKGSNTGELFF. Written as DNA, the CDR3 is TGTGCCAGCAAGGGGTCAAACACCGGGGAGCTGTTTTTT.

This clone has just a few counts. The rearrangement links TRBV7-9 to TRBJ2-2, with 8 bases fitting TRBD2. This CDR3 region has 15 residues. V was pared by 6 bases and J by 1 base, with 4 bases of the junction left unmatched. Germline-derived CDR1 and CDR2 are SEHNR and FQNEAQ (reference sequence). The CDR3 bases are TGTGCCAGCAGAGTAGCGGGAATGAACACCGGGGAGCTGTTTTTT. It specifies CASRVAGMNTGELFF.

This clone was counted a few times. The V call is TRBV27, the J call TRBJ2-1, with 10 bases matching TRBD2. Germline CDR1 reads MNHEY; CDR2 reads SMNVEV (reference sequence). The CDR3 has 14 amino acids. The junction had 7 bases not matched to a gene; V was cut back by 6 bases and J by 8 bases. CDR3 DNA sequence: TGTGCCAGCAGACCAGCGGGAGGGCCCCATGAGCAGTTCTTC. Translated: CASRPAGGPHEQFF.

The J gene is TRBJ1-6, the V gene TRBV6-5, with unresolved D. V shed 2 bases and J shed 7 bases, with 6 bases lying between them. Germline CDR1 is MNHEY and CDR2 is SVGAGI. The CDR3 runs to 13 residues. The CDR3 here is CASSYPGNSPLHF. The CDR3 DNA is TGTGCCAGCAGTTACCCAGGCAATTCACCCCTCCACTTT.

This clone was recorded a few times. This chain joins TRBV6-5 and TRBJ1-2; 7 bases match TRBD1. The CDR3 is 14 residues long. Unmatched junction bases numbered 2, after V lost 2 bases and J lost 2 bases. The germline gives CDR1 MNHEY, CDR2 SVGAGI. CDR3 in amino acids: CASSYLTGNYGYTF. The CDR3 nucleotides are TGTGCCAGCAGTTACCTGACAGGGAACTATGGCTACACCTTC.

The J gene is TRBJ1-3, the V gene TRBV10-3; D gene unclear. V dropped 3 bases and J dropped 5 bases, with 17 bases sitting between them. Germline V lookup: CDR1 ENHRY, CDR2 SYGVKD. The CDR3 is 16 amino acids. For the CDR3, the DNA is TGTGCCATCAGTGATTTAGGCAGGAGCCTTAGAAACACCATATATTTT. Residues: CAISDLGRSLRNTIYF.

This clone was seen a few times. The CDR3 reads CASSLWRGGNTEAFF. The CDR3 DNA reads TGTGCCAGCAGCTTATGGAGGGGTGGGAACACTGAAGCTTTCTTT. The chain has TRBV7-2 and TRBJ1-1, with D possibly being TRBD1 (5 bases). Trimming removed 2 bases from V and 1 base from J, with 11 bases in between. Germline V gives CDR1 SGHTA, CDR2 FQGNSA. The CDR3 length is 15 residues.

The CDR3 region has the DNA TGCGCCAGCAGCTTCACGGGGGAACTTAATGGCTACACCTTC. Its protein product is CASSFTGELNGYTF. The genes are TRBV5-1 and TRBJ1-2; maybe TRBD1 (5 bases). The CDR3 is 14 residues long. The V and J ends lost 2 bases and 6 bases respectively, with 14 bases between them. Germline loops: CDR1 SGHRS, CDR2 YFSETQ.

This chain connects TRBV28 to TRBJ2-2, with D unclear. CDR3 size: 12 residues. The ends were cut back, 2 bases at V and 8 bases at J, with 6 bases in the middle. Germline V CDR1 and CDR2: MDHEN, SYDVKM. This chain's CDR3 is CASSLVLGELFF. CDR3 nucleotides: TGTGCCAGCAGTTTAGTCCTTGGGGAGCTGTTTTTT.

This chain links TRBV29-1 with TRBJ2-4, with a tentative D call TRBD2 (5 bases). The V and J ends lost 7 bases and 9 bases respectively, with 16 bases between them. Germline CDR1 reads SQVTM; CDR2 reads ANQGSEA. The CDR3 runs 12 residues. CDR3 loop: CSGYLGDTIQYF. The CDR3 nucleotides are TGCAGCGGGTACCTCGGGGATACCATTCAGTACTTC.

This clone appeared a few times. The chain is built from TRBV19 and TRBJ2-5, with TRBD2 identical over 7 bases. Unmatched junction bases numbered 2, after V lost 5 bases and J lost 5 bases. The CDR3 has 12 residues. CDR1 is LNHDA, CDR2 SQIVND, per germline (reference sequence). The CDR3 region has the DNA TGTGCCAGTAGTGCCGGGGGGGAGACCCAGTACTTC. This gives the protein CASSAGGETQYF.

The table lists this clone with a few counts. The rearrangement uses TRBV6-5 and TRBJ1-3; D might be TRBD1 (5 bases). CDR1 and CDR2 (germline): MNHEY, SVGAGI. Trimming pared 5 bases from V and 4 bases from J, leaving 9 bases between. The CDR3 covers 13 residues. The CDR3 here is CASSRGTGNTIYF. CDR3 in DNA: TGTGCCAGCAGTAGGGGTACAGGAAACACCATATATTTT.

The chain is built from TRBV2 and TRBJ1-5, with 7 bases identical to TRBD1. The germline gives CDR1 SNHLY, CDR2 FYNNEI. The CDR3 covers 15 residues. V was pared by 6 bases and J by 4 bases, with 9 bases of the junction left unmatched. CDR3 sequence reads: CASRQGTAANQPQHF. CDR3 nucleotide sequence: TGTGCCAGCAGGCAAGGGACAGCCGCAAATCAGCCCCAGCATTTT.

By share, this clone counts as large (0.1 to 1%). The chain combines TRBV18 with TRBJ2-7; maybe TRBD1 (5 bases). Germline values: CDR1 KGHSH, CDR2 LQKENI. V lost 2 bases, J lost 6 bases, and 14 bases lay in between. CDR3 length equals 14 residues. As DNA, the CDR3 is TGTGCCAGCTCACCATTAGCAGGGCGGTCCGAGCAGTACTTC. Amino acid sequence: CASSPLAGRSEQYF.

The CDR3 sequence: CASSVLGNEQFF. CDR3 bases: TGCGCCAGCAGTGTACTGGGGAATGAGCAGTTCTTC. The chain recombines TRBV10-2 with TRBJ2-1; D gene uncertain. Germline V gene data show CDR1 as WSHSY and CDR2 as SAAADI. Trimming shortened V by 4 bases and J by 7 bases, and 8 bases separated the two germline ends. The CDR3 consists of 12 residues.

The chain employs TRBV9 and TRBJ1-1, with D uncertain. The CDR3 runs 15 residues. Trimming took off 0 bases at V and 1 base at J, with 10 bases between the two ends. The germline gives CDR1 SGDLS, CDR2 YYNGEE. CDR3 sequence reads: CASSVVGGSNTEAFF. The DNA for the CDR3 is TGTGCCAGCAGCGTAGTGGGCGGATCGAACACTGAAGCTTTCTTT.

This rearrangement joins TRBV7-8 to TRBJ2-7; D is possibly TRBD1 (6 bases). Trimming stripped 4 bases from V and 3 bases from J, with 10 bases between. This CDR3 is 13 amino acids long. Germline V gene data show CDR1 as SGHVS and CDR2 as FQNEAQ. The CDR3 region is CASSSVRGYEQYF. CDR3 in DNA: TGTGCCAGCAGCTCAGTCAGGGGCTACGAGCAGTACTTC.

The V and J genes are TRBV19 and TRBJ1-1; a possible D gene is TRBD1 (6 bases). This CDR3 comprises 14 residues. Trimming stripped 5 bases from V and 1 base from J, with 11 bases between. CDR1 LNHDA and CDR2 SQIVND come from the germline V gene (reference sequence). The CDR3 spells CASSGDRQNTEAFF. The CDR3 bases are TGTGCCAGTAGTGGAGACAGGCAGAACACTGAAGCTTTCTTT.

This clone appeared a few times. This chain links TRBV29-1 with TRBJ1-2, with a tentative D call TRBD1 (6 bases). The V gene lost 7 bases and the J gene lost 6 bases, with 12 bases spanning the gap. Germline CDR1 is SQVTM and CDR2 is ANQGSEA. This CDR3 is 11 amino acids long. The CDR3 DNA sequence: TGCAGCGGGGGGTCAGGGGATGGCTACACCTTC. Its translation is CSGGSGDGYTF.

This chain uses TRBV5-4 with TRBJ1-3; D perhaps matches TRBD1 (5 bases). This CDR3 is 18 amino acids long. V was pared by 2 bases and J by 0 bases, with 18 bases between. Germline V CDR1 and CDR2: SGHNT, YYREEE (reference sequence). CDR3 in DNA: TGTGCCAGCAGCTTTATGCCGGGACCGAGATTCTCTGGAAACACCATATATTTT. It yields the protein CASSFMPGPRFSGNTIYF.

The chain has TRBV4-1 and TRBJ1-5; a possible D gene is TRBD1 (5 bases). CDR3 length: 20 residues. V lost 0 bases and J 1 base, leaving 22 bases between the germline ends. Germline V lookup: CDR1 MGHRA, CDR2 YSYEKL. DNA of the CDR3: TGCGCCAGCAGCCAAGATCCGAGGGCAGGGCTCGGGGGAAGCAATCAGCCCCAGCATTTT. As protein: CASSQDPRAGLGGSNQPQHF.

This clone was counted only a few times. The V gene is TRBV11-2, the J gene TRBJ1-6; D is possibly TRBD1 (5 bases). Germline-derived CDR1 and CDR2 are SGHAT and FQNNGV. The germline V and J ends were trimmed by 4 bases and 5 bases, with 9 bases remaining between them. This CDR3 has 14 residues. The CDR3 is CASSSETDNSPLHF. The DNA of the CDR3 is TGTGCCAGCAGCTCTGAGACAGATAATTCACCCCTCCACTTT.

J is TRBJ2-5 and V is TRBV19, with D unresolved. From germline, CDR1 is LNHDA and CDR2 SQIVND (reference sequence). V lost 7 bases and J 1 base, leaving 16 bases between the germline ends. This CDR3 has 15 residues. CDR3: CASNTRMGGQETQYF. CDR3 sequence (DNA): TGTGCCAGTAATACCCGAATGGGCGGCCAAGAGACCCAGTACTTC.

This chain's CDR3 is CASSVTAGNSPLHF. In DNA, the CDR3 is TGTGCCAGCAGCGTCACCGCGGGGAATTCACCCCTCCACTTT. The chain couples TRBV9 to TRBJ1-6; D is ambiguous. This CDR3 has 14 residues. CDR1 is SGDLS and CDR2 is YYNGEE in the germline V gene. Trimming left V 2 bases short and J 7 bases short, with 10 bases between.

This chain joins TRBV7-9 and TRBJ1-5; tentative D call: TRBD1 (6 bases). V was shortened by 1 base and J by 2 bases, with 12 bases between the two germline ends. CDR3 length: 16 residues. The germline gives CDR1 SEHNR, CDR2 FQNEAQ (reference sequence). CDR3 sequence: CASSLDTGLGNQPQHF. The CDR3 bases are TGTGCCAGCAGCTTAGATACAGGGCTTGGCAATCAGCCCCAGCATTTT.